This TCR beta chain was recovered during a study of cytomegalovirus exposure and HLA in healthy donors. Findings of the study overall: About 87% or about 30% of the time was how often most TCR beta V segments were productive, according to an earlier analysis. The analysis excluded some indistinguishable V segments, including TRBV6-2 and TRBV6-3.

PCR primers comprised 60 Vbeta and 13 Jbeta primers. TCRdb's table, derived via immunoSEQ multiplex PCR, lists solely in-frame clones and lacks some. The sample records some 70,000 clones, 76% being singletons. Germline V gives CDR1 SEHNR, CDR2 FQNEAQ (reference sequence). Deletions cut 7 bases from V and 4 bases from J, with 19 bases between. This CDR3 is built from 15 residues. About this clone: Its antigen is currently unknown.

The clonotype was recovered from a young man in good health and CMV-seronegative. The chain links TRBV7-9 to TRBJ1-1; D might be TRBD1 (6 bases). The sample was PBMCs. The CDR3 nucleotides read TGTGCCAGCAACCAAGGGGGGGGCGCGGCCACTGAAGCTTTCTTT. Protein sequence: CASNQGGGAATEAFF.